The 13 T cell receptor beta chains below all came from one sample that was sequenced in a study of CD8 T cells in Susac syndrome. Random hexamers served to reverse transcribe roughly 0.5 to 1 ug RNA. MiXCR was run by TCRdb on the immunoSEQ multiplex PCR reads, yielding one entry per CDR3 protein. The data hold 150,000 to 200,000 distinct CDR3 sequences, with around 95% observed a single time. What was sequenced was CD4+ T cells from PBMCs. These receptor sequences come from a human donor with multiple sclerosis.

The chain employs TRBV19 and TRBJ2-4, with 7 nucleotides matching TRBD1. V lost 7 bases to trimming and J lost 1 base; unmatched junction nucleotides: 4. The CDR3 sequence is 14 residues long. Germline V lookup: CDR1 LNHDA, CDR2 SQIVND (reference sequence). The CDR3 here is CASTPRGAKNIQYF. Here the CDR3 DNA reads TGTGCCAGTACCCCCAGGGGGGCCAAAAACATTCAGTACTTC.

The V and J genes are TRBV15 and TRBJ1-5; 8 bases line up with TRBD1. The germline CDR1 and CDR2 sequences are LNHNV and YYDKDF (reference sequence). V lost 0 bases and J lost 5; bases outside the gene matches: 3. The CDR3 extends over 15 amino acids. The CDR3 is CATSREEQGDQPQHF. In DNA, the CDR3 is TGTGCCACCAGCAGAGAGGAACAGGGGGATCAGCCCCAGCATTTT.

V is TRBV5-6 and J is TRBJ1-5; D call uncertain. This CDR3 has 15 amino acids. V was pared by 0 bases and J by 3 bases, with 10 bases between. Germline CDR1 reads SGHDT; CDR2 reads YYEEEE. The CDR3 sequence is CASSLAGGNNQPQHF. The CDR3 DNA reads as TGTGCCAGCAGCTTGGCCGGAGGGAACAATCAGCCCCAGCATTTT.

Written as DNA, the CDR3 is TGTGCCAGCAGCTTATTTCACAGCCAGAACACTGAAGCTTTCTTT. Residues: CASSLFHSQNTEAFF. The chain uses TRBV7-9 and TRBJ1-1; D gene unclear. Deletions cut 2 bases from V and 1 base from J, with 11 bases between. The CDR3 length is 15 residues. Per germline, CDR1 SEHNR and CDR2 FQNEAQ (reference sequence).

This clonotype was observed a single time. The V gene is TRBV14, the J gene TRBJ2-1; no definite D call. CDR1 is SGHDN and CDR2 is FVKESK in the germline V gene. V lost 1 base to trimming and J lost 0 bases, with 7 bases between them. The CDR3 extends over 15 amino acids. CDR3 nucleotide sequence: TGTGCCAGCAGCCAAGTACTCAGCTCCTACAATGAGCAGTTCTTC. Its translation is CASSQVLSSYNEQFF.

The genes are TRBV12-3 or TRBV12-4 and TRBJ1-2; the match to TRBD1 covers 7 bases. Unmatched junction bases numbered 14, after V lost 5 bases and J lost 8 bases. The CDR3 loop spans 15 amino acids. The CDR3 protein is CASSPSDRPAGGYTF. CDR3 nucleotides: TGTGCCAGCAGTCCCTCGGACAGGCCCGCGGGGGGCTACACCTTC.

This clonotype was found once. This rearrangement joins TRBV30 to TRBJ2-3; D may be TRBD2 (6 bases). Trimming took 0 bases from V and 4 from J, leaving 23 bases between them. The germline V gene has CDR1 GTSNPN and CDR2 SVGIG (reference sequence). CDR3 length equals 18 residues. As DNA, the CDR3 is TGTGCCTGGAGTGTACGGAGGGTGGGGAGGACGGTTCCAGATACGCAGTATTTT. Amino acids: CAWSVRRVGRTVPDTQYF.

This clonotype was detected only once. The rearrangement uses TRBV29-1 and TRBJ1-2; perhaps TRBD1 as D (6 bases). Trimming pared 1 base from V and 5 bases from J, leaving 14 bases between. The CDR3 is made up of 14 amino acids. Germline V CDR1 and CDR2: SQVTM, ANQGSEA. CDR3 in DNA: TGCAGCGTTGAAGGCCGGGGGACAAATTATGGCTACACCTTC. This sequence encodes CSVEGRGTNYGYTF.

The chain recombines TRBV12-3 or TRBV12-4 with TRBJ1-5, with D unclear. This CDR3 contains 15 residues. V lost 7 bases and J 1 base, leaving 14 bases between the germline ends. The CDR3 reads CASIPGSRSNQPQHF. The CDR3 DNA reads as TGTGCCAGCATCCCCGGTAGTCGGAGCAATCAGCCCCAGCATTTT.

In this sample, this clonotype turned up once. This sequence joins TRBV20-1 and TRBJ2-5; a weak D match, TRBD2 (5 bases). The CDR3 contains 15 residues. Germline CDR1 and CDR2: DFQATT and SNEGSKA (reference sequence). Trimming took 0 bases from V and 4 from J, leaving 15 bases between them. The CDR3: CSARDSVRRGETQYF. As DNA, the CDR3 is TGCAGTGCTAGAGATTCAGTCCGACGGGGAGAGACCCAGTACTTC.

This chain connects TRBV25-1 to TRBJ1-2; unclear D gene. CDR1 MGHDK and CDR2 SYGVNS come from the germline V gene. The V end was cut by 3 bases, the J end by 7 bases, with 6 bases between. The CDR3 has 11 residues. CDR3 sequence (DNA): TGTGCCAGCAGTGAGGGTATTGGCTACACCTTC. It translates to CASSEGIGYTF.

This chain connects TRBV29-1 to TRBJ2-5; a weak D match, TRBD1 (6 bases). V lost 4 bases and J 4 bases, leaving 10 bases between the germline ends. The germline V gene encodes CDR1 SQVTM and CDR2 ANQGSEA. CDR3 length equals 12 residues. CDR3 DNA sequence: TGCAGCGTTGGTGACAGGAGAGAGACCCAGTACTTC. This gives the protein CSVGDRRETQYF.

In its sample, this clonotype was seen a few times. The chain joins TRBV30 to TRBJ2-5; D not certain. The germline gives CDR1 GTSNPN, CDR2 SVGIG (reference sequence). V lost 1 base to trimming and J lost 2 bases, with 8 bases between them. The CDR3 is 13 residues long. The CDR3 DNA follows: TGTGCCTGGAGTGCGTTCTCACAAGAGACCCAGTACTTC. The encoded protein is CAWSAFSQETQYF.